This is a list of T cell receptor beta chains from one sample in a study of identical twins. MiXCR was run by TCRdb on the 5' RACE reads, yielding one entry per CDR3 protein. The sample carries approximately 680,000 distinct CDR3 sequences, less than 9% recorded once. The sample was also reused in another study, on yellow fever vaccine responses in identical twins.

Sample: PBMCs. These receptors were obtained from a woman younger than 30 in good health. Both conserved end residues are part of each CDR3. The D gene is left open where the match is weak. Expanded clones are given a class, and other clones once, few, many or no size at all.

v_gene	d_gene	abundance	j_gene	CDR3nt	CDR3aa
TRBV20-1	-	many	TRBJ2-6	TGCAGTGCTAGAGAGCCCGGGGGCGCCGGGGCCAACGTCCTGACTTTC	CSAREPGGAGANVLTF
TRBV2	TRBD2	many	TRBJ2-2	TGTGCCAGCGTTCCGGGACTAGCGACCGGGGAGCTGTTTTTT	CASVPGLATGELFF
TRBV5-1	-	many	TRBJ1-2	TGCGCCAGCAGCTCGGACCGCTATGGCTACACCTTC	CASSSDRYGYTF
TRBV6-2/TRBV6-3	-	-	TRBJ2-3	TGTGCCAGCAGTTACGGGGCGTCTAGCACAGATACGCAGTATTTT	CASSYGASSTDTQYF
TRBV12-3/TRBV12-4	TRBD2	many	TRBJ2-3	TGTGCCAGCAGTTCGACTAGCGGAACAAGCACAGATACGCAGTATTTT	CASSSTSGTSTDTQYF
TRBV6-1	TRBD2	few	TRBJ2-1	TGTGCCAGCAGTCAGACTAGCGCCAATGAGCAGTTCTTC	CASSQTSANEQFF
TRBV6-1	TRBD1	many	TRBJ1-2	TGTGCCAGCAGTAAGTCCGGGACAGGAACATATGGCTACACCTTC	CASSKSGTGTYGYTF
TRBV12-3/TRBV12-4	TRBD2	many	TRBJ2-1	TGTGCCAGCAGTTTGGTAGCGGGAGGTAATGAGCAGTTCTTC	CASSLVAGGNEQFF
TRBV12-3/TRBV12-4	TRBD1	-	TRBJ2-7	TGTGCCAGCAGTCTGCGACAGGGGGCTAAGGAGCAGTACTTC	CASSLRQGAKEQYF
TRBV7-8	-	many	TRBJ2-2	TGTGCCAGCAGCCGGACGGTGAACACCGGGGAGCTGTTTTTT	CASSRTVNTGELFF
TRBV3-1	-	few	TRBJ2-2	TGTGCCAGCAGCCAAGCCGGGAGTTACACCGGGGAGCTGTTTTTT	CASSQAGSYTGELFF
TRBV7-9	TRBD1	many	TRBJ1-2	TGTGCCAGCAGCTTCACTACAGGGGACCCTAACTATGGCTACACCTTC	CASSFTTGDPNYGYTF
TRBV5-6	-	-	TRBJ2-7	TGTGCCAGCAGCGGGGGGCGGGGACTATTCTCCTACGAGCAGTACTTC	CASSGGRGLFSYEQYF
TRBV4-1	-	few	TRBJ1-3	TGCGCCAGCAGCCAGACGCCCGGGACAACCTCTGGAAACACCATATATTTT	CASSQTPGTTSGNTIYF
TRBV28	-	once	TRBJ2-5	TGTGCCAGCAGTTTTAGGCGGCGGGGAGAGACCCAGTACTTC	CASSFRRRGETQYF
TRBV27	-	many	TRBJ1-1	TGTGCCAGCAGTTTATCGTTAGGGGGCACTGAAGCTTTCTTT	CASSLSLGGTEAFF
TRBV25-1	-	-	TRBJ2-7	TGTGCCAGCAGTGAATCTGGCAGGGCTTACGAGCAGTACTTC	CASSESGRAYEQYF
TRBV20-1	-	few	TRBJ1-3	TGCAGTGCTAGTGGGGGGCCCTCTGGAAACACCATATATTTT	CSASGGPSGNTIYF
TRBV20-1	TRBD1	once	TRBJ2-7	TGCAGTGCAAAGTCCCGGGACAGGGCTTACGAGCAGTACTTC	CSAKSRDRAYEQYF
TRBV20-1	TRBD1	-	TRBJ1-5	TGCAGTGCTAGACCACCAGGACAGGGGCGGCATCAGCCCCAGCATTTT	CSARPPGQGRHQPQHF
TRBV7-8	-	few	TRBJ2-1	TGTGCCAGCAGCTTAATCGCTGAAACCTACAATGAGCAGTTCTTC	CASSLIAETYNEQFF
TRBV15	-	few	TRBJ1-5	TGTGCCACCAGCAGAGATTGGGGAAGCAATCAGCCCCAGCATTTT	CATSRDWGSNQPQHF
TRBV3-1	-	many	TRBJ2-2	TGTGCCAGCAGAGAAGGGGCCAACACCGGGGAGCTGTTTTTT	CASREGANTGELFF
TRBV20-1	TRBD2	-	TRBJ2-1	TGCAGTGCTCGGACTAGCGGGGGCGGGGGCGAGCAGTTCTTC	CSARTSGGGGEQFF
TRBV3-1	-	many	TRBJ1-3	TGTGCCAGCAGCCAAGGATTCGTTACGGCCAGCTCTGGAAACACCATATATTTT	CASSQGFVTASSGNTIYF
TRBV28	TRBD2	-	TRBJ2-1	TGTGCCAGCAGTTCTCAACCCGGACTAGCGGGTCCTGAGCAGTTCTTC	CASSSQPGLAGPEQFF
TRBV29-1	TRBD2	-	TRBJ2-3	TGCAGCACAAGGACTAGCGGCACAGATACGCAGTATTTT	CSTRTSGTDTQYF
TRBV12-3/TRBV12-4	-	many	TRBJ1-2	TGTGCCAGCAGTTTGACGGACAGTTATGGCTACACCTTC	CASSLTDSYGYTF
TRBV24-1	-	many	TRBJ1-2	TGTGCCACCAATTCAGGGATGGACTATGGCTACACCTTC	CATNSGMDYGYTF
TRBV7-9	-	few	TRBJ2-3	TGTGCCAGCCTGCCAACAGGGTCAGATACGCAGTATTTT	CASLPTGSDTQYF
TRBV18	TRBD1	-	TRBJ1-2	TGTGCCAGCTCACAGGGACAGGAGGGCTATGGCTACACCTTC	CASSQGQEGYGYTF
TRBV10-3	TRBD1	-	TRBJ2-2	TGTGCCATCAGGGGACAGGGGACCGGGGAGCTGTTTTTT	CAIRGQGTGELFF
TRBV3-1	-	many	TRBJ2-1	TGTGCCAGCAGCCAAGGAATAAACCCCACCTACAATGAGCAGTTCTTC	CASSQGINPTYNEQFF
TRBV25-1	-	many	TRBJ2-4	TGTGCCAGCAGCGAGGACGGCGGGGCCAAAAACATTCAGTACTTC	CASSEDGGAKNIQYF
TRBV24-1	-	-	TRBJ2-1	TGTGCCACCAGTCAGGAAGGCTCCTACAATGAGCAGTTCTTC	CATSQEGSYNEQFF
TRBV28	-	-	TRBJ1-6	TGTGCCAGCAGCTCGGTCCTGAATTCACCCCTCCACTTT	CASSSVLNSPLHF
TRBV25-1	-	-	TRBJ2-3	TGTGCCAGCAGTGAACTCAGCGGTTCGACTTTGACAGATACGCAGTATTTT	CASSELSGSTLTDTQYF
TRBV3-1	TRBD2	few	TRBJ2-3	TGTGCCAGCAGCAACGGACTAGCGGGGCCAGATACGCAGTATTTT	CASSNGLAGPDTQYF
TRBV25-1	-	few	TRBJ2-5	TGTGCCAGCAGTGAATCAGGATGGCGGGAGACCCAGTACTTC	CASSESGWRETQYF
TRBV3-1	TRBD2	few	TRBJ2-3	TGTGCCAGCAGCCCCCGACTAGCGGGGGGATCGCTATCCAGCACAGATACGCAGTATTTT	CASSPRLAGGSLSSTDTQYF
TRBV7-2	-	few	TRBJ2-7	TGTGCCAGCAGCTTAGCGTCTCGAGGGTCCTACGAGCAGTACTTC	CASSLASRGSYEQYF
TRBV7-9	-	many	TRBJ2-1	TGTGCCAGCAGCTTAGTGACCGGCTCCTACAATGAGCAGTTCTTC	CASSLVTGSYNEQFF
TRBV6-1	-	many	TRBJ2-2	TGTGCCAGCACCAGGACCTCGAACACCGGGGAGCTGTTTTTT	CASTRTSNTGELFF
TRBV12-3/TRBV12-4	-	-	TRBJ2-3	TGTGCCAGCAAAGATGGCAACTTGCCCACAGATACGCAGTATTTT	CASKDGNLPTDTQYF
TRBV12-3/TRBV12-4	-	-	TRBJ2-7	TGTGACAGGGAATACGAGCAGTACTTC	CDREYEQYF